The rows below give T cell receptor beta chains drawn from one sample of a study of shared clonotypes between healthy human individuals. The protocol was immunoSEQ multiplex PCR, while the TCRdb copy is restricted to in-frame clones and leaves out a portion. This table holds about 1.1 million clones, around 77% found once. The sample was memory CD4+ T cells from PBMCs. These receptor sequences come from a man aged 18-30 years in good health. Some clones in this sample may be carry-over from other donors' samples. CDR3s include the opening cysteine and the closing phenylalanine or tryptophan. A D gene is named only where the DNA matches it firmly. Rows may omit the clone size; those that give it use once, few, many or a size class.

clone_size	d_call	v_call	j_call	cdr3_nt	cdr3_aa
NA	NA	TRBV4-1	TRBJ1-3	TGCGCCAGCAGCCCTCTAGACCAGAAAATCTCTGGAAACACCATATATTTT	CASSPLDQKISGNTIYF
NA	NA	TRBV15	TRBJ2-7	TGTGCCACCAGCCGACGCCGGGACGGAACCTACGAGCAGTACTTC	CATSRRRDGTYEQYF
NA	NA	TRBV19	TRBJ1-2	TGTGCCAGTAGCTCCAGGGAACGCTACACCTTC	CASSSRERYTF
few	NA	TRBV6-1	TRBJ1-2	TGTGCCAGCTACAGGGACGCCTATGGCTACACCTTC	CASYRDAYGYTF
NA	NA	TRBV5-5	TRBJ1-2	TGTGCCAGCAGCTTAATGGGGTTGGAAGGCGGCTACACCTTC	CASSLMGLEGGYTF
NA	NA	TRBV11-2	TRBJ2-7	TGTGCCAGCAGCCCGGTGGTCGAGCAGTACTTC	CASSPVVEQYF
NA	NA	TRBV2	TRBJ2-3	TGTGCCAGCAGTGACTCCTCTAGCACAGATACGCAGTATTTT	CASSDSSSTDTQYF
NA	NA	TRBV7-7	TRBJ2-2	TGTGCCAGCAGCTCCGGGAACACCGGGGAGCTGTTTTTT	CASSSGNTGELFF
NA	NA	TRBV7-8	TRBJ1-2	TGTGCCAGCAGCCCCCGGGGAACAACTATGGGCTACACCTTC	CASSPRGTTMGYTF
NA	TRBD2	TRBV5-1	TRBJ2-1	TGCGCCAGCAGCCCGGACCCCAGCGGGAGCTCCTACAATGAGCAGTTCTTC	CASSPDPSGSSYNEQFF
NA	TRBD1	TRBV9	TRBJ2-6	TGTGCCAGCAGCAGACAGGGAAGTGGGGCCAACGTCCTGACTTTC	CASSRQGSGANVLTF
NA	TRBD2	TRBV5-5	TRBJ2-7	TGTGCCAGCAGCACCTTAGCGGGAGGGGGCTACGAGCAGTACTTC	CASSTLAGGGYEQYF
NA	TRBD1	TRBV7-8	TRBJ1-5	TGTGCCAGCAGCCTCGCGGGTGGGACAGCATATAGCAATCAGCCCCAGCATTTT	CASSLAGGTAYSNQPQHF
few	NA	TRBV7-3	TRBJ2-3	TGTGCCAGCAGCTTAAGGGACCGTAGGGCAGGGGAACCAGATACGCAGTATTTT	CASSLRDRRAGEPDTQYF
few	NA	TRBV13	TRBJ2-1	TGTGCCAGCAGCTTTAGGTCTGGCTACAATGAGCAGTTCTTC	CASSFRSGYNEQFF
NA	NA	TRBV7-2	TRBJ2-1	TGTGCCAGCAGCGCTAGCAGCTCCTACAATGAGCAGTTCTTC	CASSASSSYNEQFF
many	TRBD1	TRBV7-2	TRBJ1-3	TGTGCCAGCAGCTCCCAGACAGGGGCCACCTCTGGGAACACCATATATTTT	CASSSQTGATSGNTIYF
NA	NA	TRBV5-6	TRBJ1-2	TGTGCCAGCAGCCCCGGGTGGGGGAGGACCACTAACTATGGCTACACCTTC	CASSPGWGRTTNYGYTF
NA	NA	TRBV2	TRBJ2-7	TGTGCCAGCACCGCGGGACAGACGGTATCCTACGAGCAGTACTTC	CASTAGQTVSYEQYF
few	NA	TRBV29-1	TRBJ1-1	TGCAGCGTTGAAGAGGTCGGAGGGGCTGGCGCTTTCTTT	CSVEEVGGAGAFF
NA	NA	TRBV15	TRBJ2-7	TGTGCCACCGCGAAAGACTTCTCCTACGAGCAGTACTTC	CATAKDFSYEQYF
NA	TRBD2	TRBV14	TRBJ2-7	TGTGCCAGCAGCCAGGGACTAGCGGGAGGCCTGAAGGTTGACGAGCAGTACTTC	CASSQGLAGGLKVDEQYF
NA	NA	TRBV4-3	TRBJ1-3	TGCGCCAGCAGCCAAGTCTGGACACCGGGGCCCAGCTCTGGAAACACCATATATTTT	CASSQVWTPGPSSGNTIYF
NA	TRBD2	TRBV11-2	TRBJ2-5	TGTGCCAGCATCCCGGGACTAGCGGGAGGGGAGACCCAGTACTTC	CASIPGLAGGETQYF
NA	NA	TRBV28	TRBJ2-3	TGTGCCAGCAGTTTAGCCGGCCAGGGTTCAGATACGCAGTATTTT	CASSLAGQGSDTQYF
NA	TRBD1	TRBV6-1	TRBJ1-4	TGTGCCAGCAGTGCTCTGGACAGGGGCGATGCAACTAATGAAAAACTGTTTTTT	CASSALDRGDATNEKLFF
NA	NA	TRBV30	TRBJ2-5	TGTGCCTGGAACAGTAGGGAGACCCAGTACTTC	CAWNSRETQYF
NA	TRBD2	TRBV5-1	TRBJ2-5	TGCGCCAGCAGCTTGGCCGGGACTAGCGGGAATCCCGAGTACTTC	CASSLAGTSGNPEYF
NA	NA	TRBV4-3	TRBJ2-5	TGCGCCAGCAGCCAAGAAACAGGGTGGAAAGAGACCCAGTACTTC	CASSQETGWKETQYF
NA	NA	TRBV27	TRBJ2-2	TGTGCCAGCAGTTTGGGCTTAGGGACACAACTGTTTTTT	CASSLGLGTQLFF
NA	TRBD2	TRBV2	TRBJ2-1	TGTGCCAGCGGGGGGACTAGCTCCTACAATGAGCAGTTCTTC	CASGGTSSYNEQFF
NA	NA	TRBV5-1	TRBJ1-5	TGCGCCAGCAGACGGGGGCTAGAAGGGAATCAGCCCCAGCATTTT	CASRRGLEGNQPQHF
NA	NA	TRBV10-1	TRBJ2-7	TGCGCCAGCAGTTACACCGGACACCCTGGGGGCTCCTACGAGCAGTACTTC	CASSYTGHPGGSYEQYF
NA	NA	TRBV30	TRBJ1-2	TGTGCCTGGAGTCCCCATACAGGGTATGGCTACACCTTC	CAWSPHTGYGYTF
NA	NA	TRBV4-1	TRBJ1-5	TGCGCCAGCAGCCAAGAGGACAATCGGCCCCAGCATTTT	CASSQEDNRPQHF
NA	NA	TRBV2	TRBJ1-5	TGTGCCAGCAGTGACGGGACCGGCGTAAAGCCCCAGCATTTT	CASSDGTGVKPQHF
NA	TRBD2	TRBV4-3	TRBJ2-7	TGCGCCAGCAGCCAATCCTGGGGACTAGCGGGAGTCTACGAGCAGTACTTC	CASSQSWGLAGVYEQYF
NA	TRBD1	TRBV19	TRBJ1-2	TGTGCCAGTAGTATAGGTCCAGGGGGCGCCTATGGCTACACCTTC	CASSIGPGGAYGYTF
NA	NA	TRBV6-5	TRBJ2-7	TGTGCCAGCAGTGCCGTATGGGACTCGTCCTACGAGCAGTACTTC	CASSAVWDSSYEQYF
NA	NA	TRBV19	TRBJ2-4	TGTGCCAGTAGTATATCGGCGGTGATCTCAGCCAAAAACATTCAGTACTTC	CASSISAVISAKNIQYF
NA	NA	TRBV6-1	TRBJ1-2	TGTGCCAGCAGTGAGCCGGACCGCCAGCTATGCACCTTC	CASSEPDRQLCTF
NA	TRBD2	TRBV9	TRBJ2-7	TGTGCCAGCAGCGCTAGCGGGGCCTCCTACGAGCAGTACTTC	CASSASGASYEQYF
NA	NA	TRBV30	TRBJ2-3	TGTGCCTGGACGACCGGTACAGATACGCAGTACTTT	CAWTTGTDTQYF
NA	TRBD1	TRBV20-1	TRBJ2-7	TGCAGTGGCACAGGGGGTCGGGAGCAGTACTTC	CSGTGGREQYF
NA	NA	TRBV5-6	TRBJ2-5	TGTGCCAGCAGCTTGTGGGGACTCCTAGCTCAAGAGACCCAGTACTTC	CASSLWGLLAQETQYF